Each of the 20 T cell receptor beta chains below was sequenced from the same sample in a study of identical twins. TCRdb reprocessed the 5' RACE reads with MiXCR, giving one entry per CDR3 protein. Of some 560,000 distinct CDR3 sequences in the sample, 9% to 10% were seen once. The sample was also reused in another study, on yellow fever vaccine responses in identical twins.

The sequenced sample consisted of PBMCs. All receptors derive from a woman between 18 and 30 years old in good health.

The rearrangement uses TRBV7-9 and TRBJ2-7; D possibly corresponds to TRBD2 (7 bases). This CDR3 has 15 residues. From germline, CDR1 is SEHNR and CDR2 FQNEAQ (reference sequence). V lost 5 bases and J 4 bases, leaving 18 bases between the germline ends. In DNA, the CDR3 is TGTGCCAGCAGCCCCCCGGGGGGCCGCAGGTACGAGCAGTACTTC. Amino acids: CASSPPGGRRYEQYF.

The V call is TRBV12-3 or TRBV12-4, the J call TRBJ1-3; TRBD1 matches 9 bases. J was trimmed by 0 bases and V by 4 bases; bases with no gene match: 10. The CDR3 is made up of 18 amino acids. CDR3 protein: CASSSGQGSSSSGNTIYF. DNA of the CDR3: TGTGCCAGCAGTTCTGGACAGGGGTCGAGTTCCTCTGGAAACACCATATATTTT.

This clonotype was detected only a few times. This rearrangement joins TRBV5-5 to TRBJ1-4, with no clear D. CDR1 and CDR2 (germline): SGHKS, YYEKEE (reference sequence). This CDR3 contains 12 residues. Deletions cut 4 bases from V and 11 bases from J, with 12 bases between. The CDR3 spells CASSPEQHKLFF. In nucleotides, the CDR3 is TGTGCCAGCAGCCCTGAACAGCACAAACTGTTTTTT.

The rearrangement joins TRBV4-3 to TRBJ2-3; possibly TRBD2 for D (6 bases). The germline V gene encodes CDR1 LGHNA and CDR2 YSLEER. Trimming removed 6 bases from V and 4 bases from J, with 17 bases in between. The CDR3 covers 15 residues. CDR3 in DNA: TGCGCCAGCAGTCCTCAGGGCGGGATAGCAGATACGCAGTATTTT. This translates into CASSPQGGIADTQYF.

This clonotype was seen ten or more times. The genes are TRBV12-3 or TRBV12-4 and TRBJ1-1; D unclear. V was shortened by 3 bases and J by 1 base, with 9 bases between the two germline ends. The CDR3 totals 14 residues. The CDR3 coding sequence is TGTGCCAGCAGTTTTCTACAGCCGAACACTGAAGCTTTCTTT. Protein: CASSFLQPNTEAFF.

The V and J genes are TRBV28 and TRBJ2-7, with D unresolved. The CDR3 is 14 residues long. The germline gives CDR1 MDHEN, CDR2 SYDVKM. Trimming left V 2 bases short and J 9 bases short, with 17 bases between. The CDR3: CASSLQDPNLRQYF. In nucleotides, the CDR3 is TGTGCCAGCAGTTTACAGGACCCGAATCTCCGGCAGTACTTC.

This clonotype appeared many times. The rearrangement uses TRBV6-1 and TRBJ2-4, with no clear D. Trimming pared 6 bases from V and 0 bases from J, leaving 15 bases between. The CDR3 totals 16 residues. CDR1 MNHNS and CDR2 SASEGT come from the germline V gene. The CDR3 DNA reads TGTGCCAGCAGGCCGACACGGACCCAAGCCAAAAACATTCAGTACTTC. Translated: CASRPTRTQAKNIQYF.

This clonotype appeared once. The chain has TRBV4-3 and TRBJ2-7; no clear D. The V and J ends lost 3 bases and 7 bases respectively, with 16 bases between them. The CDR3 consists of 14 residues. Germline loops: CDR1 LGHNA, CDR2 YSLEER. In DNA form, the CDR3 reads TGCGCCAGCAGCCATAGAGCTCGTGGGTATGAGCAGTACTTC. Translated: CASSHRARGYEQYF.

The sample holds many counts of this clonotype. The genes are TRBV29-1 and TRBJ2-7; 8 bases are a match to TRBD1. J gave up 3 bases and V 6 bases, and 4 bases lay outside the gene matches. CDR1 is SQVTM and CDR2 is ANQGSEA in the germline V gene. CDR3 length: 12 residues. CDR3 amino acids: CSVLDRVYEQYF. The CDR3 nucleotides are TGCAGCGTCCTGGACAGGGTCTACGAGCAGTACTTC.

V gene TRBV2 combines with J gene TRBJ2-1; TRBD2 is a possible D gene (6 bases). Germline V gives CDR1 SNHLY, CDR2 FYNNEI. V shed 5 bases and J shed 8 bases, with 13 bases lying between them. The CDR3 contains 13 residues. In DNA form, the CDR3 reads TGTGCCAGCAGTCCCGGGAGTCTGGATGAGCAGTTCTTC. It codes for CASSPGSLDEQFF.

This clonotype was seen at least ten times. V and J are TRBV2 and TRBJ1-5; D call uncertain. Germline V CDR1 and CDR2: SNHLY, FYNNEI. The V end lost 2 bases, the J end lost 1 base, and 9 bases lay between the germline ends. There are 15 residues in the CDR3. This chain's CDR3 is CASSESVESNQPQHF. Written as DNA, the CDR3 is TGTGCCAGCAGTGAAAGTGTCGAGAGCAATCAGCCCCAGCATTTT.

This clonotype has only a few counts. This chain uses TRBV12-3 or TRBV12-4 with TRBJ1-1, with TRBD1 matching over 7 bases. This CDR3 has 14 residues. V dropped 7 bases and J dropped 4; count of bases not matched to a gene: 9. The chain's CDR3 is CASNTGEWGTEAFF. The CDR3 nucleotides read TGTGCCAGCAACACAGGGGAATGGGGCACTGAAGCTTTCTTT.

This clonotype was observed at least ten times. The chain combines TRBV5-6 with TRBJ2-1; 9 nucleotides match TRBD1. Germline-derived CDR1 and CDR2 are SGHDT and YYEEEE. The CDR3 consists of 16 residues. After removal of 1 base from V and 5 bases from J, the junction contained 7 bases not matched to a gene. The CDR3 nucleotides are TGTGCCAGCAGCTTGCTTAGGGACAGGGTACACAATGAGCAGTTCTTC. Its translation: CASSLLRDRVHNEQFF.

This rearrangement joins TRBV30 to TRBJ1-1; D possibly corresponds to TRBD1 (5 bases). Germline V gene sequence: CDR1 GTSNPN, CDR2 SVGIG (reference sequence). The CDR3 is 14 residues long. The V gene lost 0 bases and the J gene lost 4 bases, with 12 bases spanning the gap. The CDR3 DNA sequence: TGTGCCTGGAGTGTACTGGCAGGGATCACTGAAGCTTTCTTT. Translating it yields CAWSVLAGITEAFF.

This clonotype was observed at least ten times. This chain joins TRBV12-3 or TRBV12-4 and TRBJ2-7, with D tentatively TRBD2 (5 bases). V dropped 5 bases and J dropped 7 bases, with 18 bases sitting between them. The CDR3 runs 14 residues. CDR3 region: CASSPLGRLGEQYF. CDR3 bases: TGTGCCAGCAGTCCACTAGGACGGTTGGGGGAGCAGTACTTC.

The chain joins TRBV12-3 or TRBV12-4 to TRBJ1-3; maybe TRBD1 (5 bases). There are 16 residues in the CDR3. V lost 7 bases to trimming and J lost 0 bases, with 16 bases between them. Here the CDR3 DNA reads TGTGCCAGCACCCCTCCGGGACGGATCTCTGGAAACACCATATATTTT. It yields the protein CASTPPGRISGNTIYF.

The chain combines TRBV15 with TRBJ2-7; 7 positions match TRBD1. The ends lost 0 bases at V and 2 bases at J; junction bases unmatched: 4. This CDR3 is built from 15 residues. Germline CDR1 LNHNV, CDR2 YYDKDF (reference sequence). The CDR3 bases are TGTGCCACCAGCAGAGACAGGGGGACCCCCTACGAGCAGTACTTC. It is translated as CATSRDRGTPYEQYF. Filled out from reference TRBV15 and TRBJ2-7, the complete variable domain reads DAMVIQNPRYQVTQFGKPVTLSCSQTLNHNVMYWYQQKSSQAPKLLFHYYDKDFNNEADTPDNFQSRRPNTSFCFLDIRSPGLGDTAMYLCATSRDRGTPYEQYFGPGTRLTVT.

This clonotype was seen more than once but under ten times. The chain links TRBV7-9 to TRBJ1-4; D not certain. V was cut by 3 bases and J by 5 bases, with 10 bases left in between. CDR1 is SEHNR, CDR2 FQNEAQ, per germline (reference sequence). This CDR3 has 14 residues. CDR3 in amino acids: CASSFGSLNEKLFF. Written as DNA, the CDR3 is TGTGCCAGCAGCTTCGGCAGTCTCAATGAAAAACTGTTTTTT.

This clonotype was picked up one time. This chain joins TRBV12-3 or TRBV12-4 and TRBJ2-7, with unresolved D. The CDR3 is 13 amino acids. Trimming left V 1 base short and J 3 bases short, with 7 bases between. The CDR3 loop reads CASSLEARYEQYF. The CDR3 region has the DNA TGTGCCAGCAGTTTAGAGGCCCGCTACGAGCAGTACTTC.

A word on this clonotype: The junction departs from the called germline gene at one end, perhaps through a read error. This rearrangement joins TRBV15 to TRBJ2-7, with D uncertain. CDR1 and CDR2 from the germline V gene are LNHNV and YYDKDF (reference sequence). CDR3 length: 14 residues. CDR3 nucleotide sequence: TGTGCCACCAGCCGAGAAATGAGCTCCTACGAGCAGTACTTC. Protein sequence: CATSREMSSYEQYF.